This TCR beta chain came from a study of blood T cell repertoires in COVID-19. On the study more broadly: Spain, Italy and the United States supplied samples that represented acute and convalescent COVID-19. The cDNA or gDNA used as material had been derived from T cells, B-cell-depleted T cells, or PBMCs.

Trimming cost V 4 bases and J 3 bases; bases outside gene matches: 22. Germline CDR1 SGDLS, CDR2 YYNGEE. The CDR3 spans 19 residues. Original data processing: The assay estimated nucleated cells by amplifying reference gene primers. The data were produced by immunoSEQ multiplex PCR, yet TCRdb's version contains in-frame clones alone and is incomplete. D and trimming were read from the DNA, whereas the V and J calls and clone size are those reported in that table. The table shows under 200,000 clones, with 80% occurring only once. This sequence originates from a man between 65 and 79 years old with active or convalescent COVID-19. The source material was peripheral blood. This chain links TRBV9 with TRBJ2-7; 7 bases line up with TRBD2. The CDR3 spells CASSPKAAGARVSLYEQYF. The DNA for the CDR3 is TGTGCCAGCAGCCCCAAGGCGGCGGGAGCCAGGGTCTCTCTCTACGAGCAGTACTTC.